This TCR beta chain came from a study of shared clonotypes between healthy human individuals. Turning to the study itself: CD8 memory received one plate per donor, CD8 naive two, CD4 memory three and CD4 naive three.

Per sorted-subset replicate PCR, input was 200 to 250 ng DNA, representing 30,000 to 35,000 T cell genomes. Profiled with immunoSEQ multiplex PCR; TCRdb holds only in-frame clones, not every one. Counted here are around 2.5 million clones, 93% occurring once; the ten biggest clones make up approximately 0.36%. Trimming removed 4 bases from V and 6 bases from J, with 13 bases in between. This CDR3 spans 15 amino acids. The germline V gene encodes CDR1 SGHTA and CDR2 FQGNSA. Sequenced input: naive CD4+ T cells from PBMCs. Documented subset: CD45RA+ positively selected. The sequence was collected from a man in his late teens or twenties in good health. Some clones in this sample may be carry-over from other donors' samples. The chain combines TRBV7-2 with TRBJ1-6; D is undetermined. The CDR3 DNA is TGTGCCAGCAGCTCTCGTTTGGGGTCTAATTCACCCCTCCACTTT. Protein product: CASSSRLGSNSPLHF.